Below are 5 T cell receptor beta chains sequenced from a single sample in a study of blood T cell repertoires in COVID-19. Sequencing used immunoSEQ multiplex PCR; TCRdb keeps in-frame clones, though not all of them. The table includes around 260,000 clones, 80% to 90% detected once. Material: peripheral blood. These receptors were obtained from a woman in her twenties or thirties with active or convalescent COVID-19.

J is TRBJ2-7 and V is TRBV27; 7 bases agree with TRBD1. The germline V gene has CDR1 MNHEY and CDR2 SMNVEV (reference sequence). After removal of 5 bases from V and 5 bases from J, the junction contained 3 bases not matched to a gene. The CDR3 has 12 residues. The CDR3 DNA follows: TGTGCCAGCAGTCGACAGGGCCACGAGCAGTACTTC. Its protein is CASSRQGHEQYF.

The chain carries TRBV20-1 and TRBJ1-1; D gene ambiguous. V lost 6 bases and J 8 bases, leaving 10 bases between the germline ends. The CDR3 has 10 amino acids. CDR1 and CDR2 (germline): DFQATT, SNEGSKA (reference sequence). CDR3 amino acids: CSASQREAFF. CDR3 nucleotides: TGCAGTGCATCCCAGCGGGAAGCTTTCTTT.

Only a few counts were recorded for this clone. The V gene is TRBV10-3, the J gene TRBJ1-2; D may be TRBD1 (5 bases). V lost 3 bases to trimming and J lost 8 bases, with 10 bases between them. CDR1 and CDR2 (germline): ENHRY, SYGVKD. The CDR3 loop spans 12 amino acids. This CDR3 is CAISDQGNGYTF. As DNA, the CDR3 is TGTGCCATCAGTGATCAGGGCAACGGCTACACCTTC.

The chain links TRBV19 to TRBJ1-6; 8 nucleotides match TRBD1. V lost 8 bases and J lost 7; bases outside the gene matches: 10. Germline lookup yields CDR1 LNHDA and CDR2 SQIVND (reference sequence). The CDR3 covers 15 residues. CDR3 DNA: TGTGCCAGTGCGTTAAGGACAGGGTGGAATTCACCCCTCCACTTT. It is translated as CASALRTGWNSPLHF.

The rearrangement joins TRBV6-4 to TRBJ1-1; D unclear. V was clipped by 6 bases and J by 5 bases, with 16 bases between them. The CDR3 spans 14 residues. CDR1 and CDR2 (germline): MRHNA, SNTAGT. CDR3 coding DNA: TGTGCCAGCAGGCGACAAGTTCAGAGTACTGAAGCTTTCTTT. The encoded protein is CASRRQVQSTEAFF.